This T cell receptor beta chain appears in the sequencing data of a study of shared clonotypes between healthy human individuals. About the study: The study enrolled two women and a few men aged 18 to 49. Whole-study findings and limits: Genetic and exposure-history diversity was limited by the few donors.

How the authors handled the data: Filtering of immunoSEQ junctional sequences could not match full-length read filtering. The protocol was immunoSEQ multiplex PCR, while the TCRdb copy is restricted to in-frame clones and leaves out a portion. The V and J calls and clone size come from that table; D and trimming were worked out from the DNA. The sample shows about 480,000 clones, roughly 85% of them seen only once. The CDR3 runs to 14 residues. Trimming stripped 8 bases from V and 7 bases from J, with 18 bases between. The V gene's germline CDR1 is LNHDA and CDR2 SQIVND (reference sequence). About this clone itself: Its antigen remains unidentified.

The donors were all Caucasian adults (living in Nashville, Tennessee). The source material was PBMCs. This receptor was taken from a woman aged 40-49 years in good health. Some clones in this sample may be carry-over from other donors' samples. The chain recombines TRBV19 with TRBJ1-3; D is possibly TRBD1 (6 bases). The CDR3: CASRQLRGHNTIYF. The CDR3 DNA reads TGTGCCAGTCGACAACTCAGGGGACACAACACCATATATTTT.